This TCR beta chain is drawn from a study of metastatic and nonmetastatic thyroid tumors. The CDR3 has 16 amino acids. Trimming stripped 6 bases from V and 3 bases from J, with 17 bases between. This clone was picked up many times. Every patient underwent thyroid surgery untreated. TCRdb re-clonotyped the PCR reads via MiXCR. Among around 19,000 clones listed, around 15% were seen once. The TCR sequence derives from a female donor with papillary thyroid cancer or a benign thyroid nodule (not recorded which). Some clones in this sample may be carry-over from other donors' samples. The material sequenced was tumor tissue. The chain has TRBV12-3 or TRBV12-4 and TRBJ1-4, with D unclear. CDR3 in amino acids: CASRVDGRGPNEKLFF. As DNA, the CDR3 is TGTGCCAGCAGGGTGGACGGACGCGGACCTAATGAAAAACTGTTTTTT.